The sequence of this T cell receptor (beta chain) was determined in a study of T-cell reconstitution after alpha-beta-depleted transplantation in children. The CDR3 contains 15 residues. The germline V gene encodes CDR1 SGHAT and CDR2 FQNNGV. V lost 5 bases to trimming and J lost 1 base, with 14 bases between them. Study outcomes and limitations: Expanded clones from the graft, numbering several hundred, reportedly supplied alpha-beta T cells about two months after transplant. A year post-transplant, T-cell counts and diversity derived mostly from newly produced T cells. At day 60, the high TCRbeta diversity found in some patients originated from recipient T cells and thymic progenitors that had survived.

This clonotype showed up many times. Its target is not known. Researchers prepared the TCRbeta library using unique molecular identifiers, the study reports. TCRdb reprocessed the PCR reads with MiXCR, giving one entry per CDR3 protein. This sample has 120,000 to 150,000 distinct CDR3 sequences; around 8.8% occur once, and the top ten carry 15% to 20%. Source: PBMCs, mostly from graft donor cells, taken 180 days after TCRalphabeta/CD19-depleted stem cell transplant. This TCR was recovered from a female patient aged 2 to 10 who had a stem cell transplant for congenital amegakaryocytic thrombocytopenia, so the T cells may come from the graft donor. V and J are TRBV11-2 and TRBJ1-1, with D possibly matching TRBD1 (5 bases). The CDR3 DNA reads as TGTGCCAGCAGCCGAACGGACATGGGGAACACTGAAGCTTTCTTT. It yields the protein CASSRTDMGNTEAFF.